The 19 T cell receptor beta chains given below trace back to one sample, sequenced in a study of T cell repertoires in cytomegalovirus infection. TCRdb redid the calling of the reads with MiXCR, one entry per CDR3 protein. Altogether approximately 500,000 distinct CDR3 sequences are present, roughly 12% being singletons, with the ten largest covering roughly a tenth. Source material: PBMCs. The source of these receptors is a human donor in good health (CMV status not recorded). Some clones in this sample may be carry-over from other donors' samples.

This clonotype was recorded once. The chain joins TRBV29-1 to TRBJ2-3; 13 bases fit TRBD2. CDR1 and CDR2 from the germline V gene are SQVTM and ANQGSEA. V gave up 4 bases and J gave up 3 bases; unmatched junction bases: 16. CDR3 length equals 19 residues. The CDR3 DNA is TGCAGCGTTGGGGGGACCGGGACTAGCGGGACAGGGGGAACAGATACGCAGTATTTT. Translation gives CSVGGTGTSGTGGTDTQYF.

This clonotype has ten or more counts. The V and J genes are TRBV27 and TRBJ2-7; 9 positions agree with TRBD1. The CDR3 sequence is 15 residues long. The germline CDR1 and CDR2 sequences are MNHEY and SMNVEV (reference sequence). The trim removed 1 base at V and 4 bases at J, leaving 5 bases unmatched. The CDR3 protein is CASSLFGQGPYEQYF. The CDR3, as DNA: TGTGCCAGCAGTTTATTCGGACAGGGGCCTTACGAGCAGTACTTC.

This clonotype was seen many times. The chain recombines TRBV7-9 with TRBJ2-7; D is unclear. V was cut by 2 bases and J by 0 bases, with 8 bases left in between. CDR3 length: 14 residues. Germline-derived CDR1 and CDR2 are SEHNR and FQNEAQ (reference sequence). The CDR3 sequence is CASSLSVSSYEQYF. CDR3 DNA: TGTGCCAGCAGCTTATCAGTGAGCTCCTACGAGCAGTACTTC. The entire variable domain, with the rest obtained from reference TRBV7-9 and TRBJ2-7, is as follows: DTGVSQNPRHKITKRGQNVTFRCDPISEHNRLYWYRQTLGQGPEFLTYFQNEAQLEKSRLLSDRFSAERPKGSFSTLEIQRTEQGDSAMYLCASSLSVSSYEQYFGPGTRLTVT.

At least ten counts were recorded for this clonotype. The CDR3 region is CASRYNRGGTGELFF. CDR3 DNA sequence: TGTGCCAGCAGATACAACAGGGGAGGCACCGGGGAGCTGTTTTTT. This rearrangement joins TRBV6-1 to TRBJ2-2; the D gene is possibly TRBD1 (7 bases). Trimming shortened V by 6 bases and J by 4 bases, and 15 bases separated the two germline ends. The CDR3 is 15 residues long. CDR1 MNHNS and CDR2 SASEGT come from the germline V gene.

The chain employs TRBV28 and TRBJ1-6, with a tentative D call TRBD1 (5 bases). V lost 2 bases and J 10 bases, leaving 15 bases between the germline ends. This CDR3 contains 15 residues. CDR1 and CDR2 from the germline V gene are MDHEN and SYDVKM. This CDR3 is CASSLIWGAGSPLHF. For the CDR3, the DNA is TGTGCCAGCAGTTTAATTTGGGGCGCCGGATCACCCCTCCACTTT.

V usage is TRBV6-1 and J usage is TRBJ1-5, with D tentatively TRBD1 (5 bases). Trimming removed 4 bases from V and 4 bases from J, with 8 bases in between. The CDR3 is 13 amino acids. Germline CDR1 reads MNHNS; CDR2 reads SASEGT. CDR3 in DNA: TGTGCCAGCAGTGGGGGGGAAAATCAGCCCCAGCATTTT. It is translated as CASSGGENQPQHF.

This clonotype was seen repeatedly, ten times or more. The rearrangement joins TRBV5-1 to TRBJ1-2, with D unresolved. Germline V lookup: CDR1 SGHRS, CDR2 YFSETQ. V shed 4 bases and J shed 4 bases, with 17 bases lying between them. The CDR3 has 15 amino acids. The chain's CDR3 is CASSPPGANSYGYTF. In nucleotides, the CDR3 is TGCGCCAGCAGCCCACCCGGAGCTAACTCCTATGGCTACACCTTC.

Concerning this clonotype itself: Being one base from a much bigger clone, this may be a read error. V gene TRBV5-1 combines with J gene TRBJ2-2; D is possibly TRBD2 (5 bases). The CDR3 totals 16 residues. Germline V CDR1 and CDR2: SGHRS, YFSETQ. The CDR3 reads CASSFYGTSNTGVLFF. CDR3 sequence (DNA): TGCGCCAGCAGCTTTTACGGCACTTCGAACACCGGGGTGCTGTTTTTT. The full variable domain, rest sourced from reference TRBV5-1 and TRBJ2-2, is KAGVTQTPRYLIKTRGQQVTLSCSPISGHRSVSWYQQTPGQGLQFLFEYFSETQRNKGNFPGRFSGRQFSNSRSEMNVSTLELGDSALYLCASSFYGTSNTGVLFFGEGSRLTVL.

This clonotype was detected ten times or more. The chain has TRBV7-3 and TRBJ2-3; D gene uncertain. The CDR3 runs to 14 residues. The ends were cut back, 3 bases at V and 1 base at J, with 8 bases in the middle. Germline V lookup: CDR1 SGHTA, CDR2 FQGTGA. CDR3: CASSFSEGTDTQYF. Written as DNA, the CDR3 is TGTGCCAGCAGCTTCTCCGAAGGCACAGATACGCAGTATTTT.

There are a few counts of this clonotype. The chain links TRBV5-1 to TRBJ2-7; 7 nucleotides match TRBD2. The CDR3 has 14 residues. Germline V CDR1 and CDR2: SGHRS, YFSETQ. Trimming cost V 5 bases and J 2 bases; bases outside gene matches: 7. CDR3 DNA: TGCGCCAGCAGGGCCTCCGGGACTACCTACGAGCAGTACTTC. It yields the protein CASRASGTTYEQYF. Complete variable domain (other parts from reference TRBV5-1 and TRBJ2-7): KAGVTQTPRYLIKTRGQQVTLSCSPISGHRSVSWYQQTPGQGLQFLFEYFSETQRNKGNFPGRFSGRQFSNSRSEMNVSTLELGDSALYLCASRASGTTYEQYFGPGTRLTVT.

In this sample, this clonotype turned up a few times. The chain employs TRBV10-3 and TRBJ2-6, with D perhaps matching TRBD1 (5 bases). Germline V gene sequence: CDR1 ENHRY, CDR2 SYGVKD. The CDR3 sequence is 16 residues long. V dropped 2 bases and J dropped 0 bases, with 8 bases sitting between them. The CDR3: CAISEGAFSGANVLTF. CDR3 nucleotide sequence: TGTGCCATCAGTGAGGGGGCTTTCTCTGGGGCCAACGTCCTGACTTTC.

This clonotype was counted between two and nine times. The chain joins TRBV11-2 to TRBJ1-2; 7 positions agree with TRBD1. The germline V gene encodes CDR1 SGHAT and CDR2 FQNNGV. The CDR3 spans 12 residues. V shed 5 bases and J 6 bases; nucleotides not matched to a gene: 3. CDR3 DNA: TGTGCCAGCAGCCAGGGGGGGGATGGCTACACCTTC. Translated: CASSQGGDGYTF. Using reference TRBV11-2 and TRBJ1-2 for the parts outside the CDR3, the full variable domain is EAGVAQSPRYKIIEKRQSVAFWCNPISGHATLYWYQQILGQGPKLLIQFQNNGVVDDSQLPKDRFSAERLKGVDSTLKIQPAKLEDSAVYLCASSQGGDGYTFGSGTRLTVV.

The sample holds many counts of this clonotype. This chain's CDR3 is CASSSFAGAAGELFF. For the CDR3, the DNA is TGTGCCAGCAGCTCCTTTGCGGGAGCGGCCGGGGAGCTGTTTTTT. The rearrangement uses TRBV7-3 and TRBJ2-2, with 7 bases matching TRBD2. This CDR3 comprises 15 residues. Losses at the gene ends were 4 bases for V and 6 bases for J; bases not matched to a gene: 8. Looked up from germline, CDR1 is SGHTA and CDR2 is FQGTGA.

This clonotype has at least ten counts. The gene calls are TRBV12-3 or TRBV12-4 and TRBJ1-6; D perhaps matches TRBD1 (6 bases). The CDR3 has 18 residues. Trimming left V 1 base short and J 0 bases short, with 13 bases between. The DNA for the CDR3 is TGTGCCAGCAGTTTAGGGCAGGGGCGTAGCTCCTATAATTCACCCCTCCACTTT. Amino acids: CASSLGQGRSSYNSPLHF.

This clonotype was seen ten or more times. The chain has TRBV7-8 and TRBJ2-1; possible D gene TRBD2, 6 bases. CDR1 is SGHVS and CDR2 is FQNEAQ in the germline V gene. Trimming removed 4 bases at V and 5 bases at J, with 18 bases between. This CDR3 region has 16 residues. CDR3 bases: TGTGCCAGCAGCTCCGTCGGGAGTTGGATCCACAATGAGCAGTTCTTC. This codes for CASSSVGSWIHNEQFF.

This clonotype was counted at least ten times. The genes are TRBV14 and TRBJ2-7; TRBD2 agrees at 7 bases. V lost 4 bases, J lost 3 bases, and 12 bases stayed unmatched. Germline V gene lookup returns CDR1 SGHDN and CDR2 FVKESK. The CDR3 length is 16 residues. CDR3 protein: CASSPKLAIGVYEQYF. The DNA for the CDR3 is TGTGCCAGCAGCCCTAAACTAGCGATTGGGGTCTACGAGCAGTACTTC.

The V and J genes are TRBV20-1 and TRBJ1-4, with D unresolved. From germline, CDR1 is DFQATT and CDR2 SNEGSKA (reference sequence). The CDR3 sequence is 15 residues long. V gave up 0 bases and J gave up 7 bases, with 15 bases separating them. CDR3 bases: TGCAGTGCTAGAGAGACCGTAGGGTGGGGTGAAAAACTGTTTTTT. Encoded protein: CSARETVGWGEKLFF.

This clonotype has at least ten counts. The V gene is TRBV12-3 or TRBV12-4, the J gene TRBJ2-6; D remains unclear. CDR3 length: 17 residues. The V gene lost 1 base and the J gene lost 0 bases, with 10 bases spanning the gap. CDR3 DNA: TGTGCCAGCAGTTTAGGGGCCTCCTACTCTGGGGCCAACGTCCTGACTTTC. The encoded protein is CASSLGASYSGANVLTF.

The gene calls are TRBV24-1 and TRBJ1-2; no firm D call. Germline CDR1 and CDR2: KGHDR and SFDVKD. The CDR3 covers 13 residues. V was trimmed by 4 bases and J by 4 bases, leaving 9 bases between them. For the CDR3, the DNA is TGTGCCACCAGTGAAGCAGAGTTCTATGGCTACACCTTC. It encodes CATSEAEFYGYTF.